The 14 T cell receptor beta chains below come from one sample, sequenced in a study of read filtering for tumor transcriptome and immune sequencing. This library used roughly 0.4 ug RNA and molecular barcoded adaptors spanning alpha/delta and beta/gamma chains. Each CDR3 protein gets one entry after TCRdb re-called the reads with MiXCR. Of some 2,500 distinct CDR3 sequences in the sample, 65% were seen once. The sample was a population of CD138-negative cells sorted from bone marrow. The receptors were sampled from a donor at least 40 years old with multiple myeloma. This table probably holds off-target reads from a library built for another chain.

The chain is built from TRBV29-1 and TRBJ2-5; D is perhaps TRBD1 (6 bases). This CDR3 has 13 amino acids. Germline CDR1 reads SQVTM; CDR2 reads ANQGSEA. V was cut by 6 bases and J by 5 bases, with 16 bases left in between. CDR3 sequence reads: CSVTTGRVETQYF. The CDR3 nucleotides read TGCAGCGTGACTACAGGGCGTGTGGAGACCCAGTACTTC.

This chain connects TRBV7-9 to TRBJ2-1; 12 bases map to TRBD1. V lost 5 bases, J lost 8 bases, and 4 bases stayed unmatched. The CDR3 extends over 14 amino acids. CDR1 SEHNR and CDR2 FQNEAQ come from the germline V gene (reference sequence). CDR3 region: CASSRGTGGHEQFF. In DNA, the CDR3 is TGTGCCAGCAGCCGAGGGACAGGGGGCCATGAGCAGTTCTTC.

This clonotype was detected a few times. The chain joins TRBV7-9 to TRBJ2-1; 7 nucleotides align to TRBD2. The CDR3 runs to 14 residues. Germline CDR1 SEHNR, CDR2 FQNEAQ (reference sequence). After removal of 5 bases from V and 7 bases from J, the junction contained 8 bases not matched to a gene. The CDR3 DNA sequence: TGTGCCAGCAGCCGAGCACTAGCGACTAATGAGCAGTTCTTC. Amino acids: CASSRALATNEQFF.

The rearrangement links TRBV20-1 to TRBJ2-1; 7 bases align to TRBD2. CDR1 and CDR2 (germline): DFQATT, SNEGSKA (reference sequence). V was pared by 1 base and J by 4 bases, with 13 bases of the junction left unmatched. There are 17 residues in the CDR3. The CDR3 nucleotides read TGCAGTGCTAGAGTCCCACGGCTAGCGGAGGTTTACAATGAGCAGTTCTTC. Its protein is CSARVPRLAEVYNEQFF.

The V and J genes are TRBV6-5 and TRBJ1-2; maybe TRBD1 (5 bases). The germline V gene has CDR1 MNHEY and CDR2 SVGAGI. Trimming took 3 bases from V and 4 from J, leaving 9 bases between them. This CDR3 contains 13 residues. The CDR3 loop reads CASSYGAPYGYTF. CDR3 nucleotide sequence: TGTGCCAGCAGTTATGGGGCGCCCTATGGCTACACCTTC.

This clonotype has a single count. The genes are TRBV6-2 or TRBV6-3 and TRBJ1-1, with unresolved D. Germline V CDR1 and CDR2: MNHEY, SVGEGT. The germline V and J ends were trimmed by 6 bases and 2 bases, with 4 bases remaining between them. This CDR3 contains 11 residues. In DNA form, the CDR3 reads TGTGCCAGCAGACATAACACTGAAGCTTTCTTT. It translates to CASRHNTEAFF.

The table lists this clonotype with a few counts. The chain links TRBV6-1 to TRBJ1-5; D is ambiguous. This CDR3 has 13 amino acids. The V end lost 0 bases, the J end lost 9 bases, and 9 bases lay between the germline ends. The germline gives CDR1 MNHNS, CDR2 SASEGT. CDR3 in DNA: TGTGCCAGCAGTGAAGCCCCCGGTAGGCCCCAGCATTTT. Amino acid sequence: CASSEAPGRPQHF.

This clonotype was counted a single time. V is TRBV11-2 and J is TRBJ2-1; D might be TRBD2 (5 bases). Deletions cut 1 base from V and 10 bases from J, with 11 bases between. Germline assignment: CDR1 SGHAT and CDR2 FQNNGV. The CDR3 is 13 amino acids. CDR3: CASSLGGMGEQFF. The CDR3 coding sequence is TGTGCCAGCAGCTTAGGAGGGATGGGAGAGCAGTTCTTC.

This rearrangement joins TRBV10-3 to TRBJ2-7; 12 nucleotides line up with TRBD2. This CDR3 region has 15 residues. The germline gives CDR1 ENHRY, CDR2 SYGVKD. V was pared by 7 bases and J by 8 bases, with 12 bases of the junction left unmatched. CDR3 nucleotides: TGTGCCATCACCGAGAGGGCTAGCGGGAGGGACAAGCAGTACTTC. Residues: CAITERASGRDKQYF.

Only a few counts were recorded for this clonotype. CDR3 loop: CASTASGRNEQFF. The CDR3 DNA sequence: TGTGCCAGCACCGCTAGCGGGAGAAATGAGCAGTTCTTC. V usage is TRBV6-1 and J usage is TRBJ2-1; TRBD2 aligns across 10 bases. The CDR3 contains 13 residues. V dropped 7 bases and J dropped 7; count of bases not matched to a gene: 4. Germline CDR1 reads MNHNS; CDR2 reads SASEGT.

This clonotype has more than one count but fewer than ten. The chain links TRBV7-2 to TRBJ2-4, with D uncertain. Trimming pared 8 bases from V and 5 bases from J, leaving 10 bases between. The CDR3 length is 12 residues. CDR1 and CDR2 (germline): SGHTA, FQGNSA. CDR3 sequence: CASGRRENIQYF. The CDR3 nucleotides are TGTGCCAGCGGGCGTCGCGAAAACATTCAGTACTTC.

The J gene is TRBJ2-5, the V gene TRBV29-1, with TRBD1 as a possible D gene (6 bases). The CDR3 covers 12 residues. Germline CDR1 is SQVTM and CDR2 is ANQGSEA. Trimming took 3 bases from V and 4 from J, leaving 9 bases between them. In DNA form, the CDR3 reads TGCAGCGTTGACGGGACATCAGAGACCCAGTACTTC. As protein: CSVDGTSETQYF. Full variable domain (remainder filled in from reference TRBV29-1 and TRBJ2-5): SAVISQKPSRDICQRGTSLTIQCQVDSQVTMMFWYRQQPGQSLTLIATANQGSEATYESGFVIDKFPISRPNLTFSTLTVSNMSPEDSSIYLCSVDGTSETQYFGPGTRLLVL.

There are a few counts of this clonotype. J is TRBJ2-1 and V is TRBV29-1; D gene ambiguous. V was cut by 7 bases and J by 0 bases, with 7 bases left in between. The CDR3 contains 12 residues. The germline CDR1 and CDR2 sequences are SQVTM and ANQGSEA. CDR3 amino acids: CSGASSYNEQFF. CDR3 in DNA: TGCAGCGGGGCTAGCTCCTACAATGAGCAGTTCTTC.

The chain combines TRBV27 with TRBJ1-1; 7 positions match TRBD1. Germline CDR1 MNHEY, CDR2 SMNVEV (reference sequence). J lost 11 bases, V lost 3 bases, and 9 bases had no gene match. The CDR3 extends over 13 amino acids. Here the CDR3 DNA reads TGTGCCAGCAGTTTTCGACCGACAGGGAAGGCTTTCTTT. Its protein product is CASSFRPTGKAFF.